The source of this TCR beta chain is a study of T-cell reconstitution after alpha-beta-depleted transplantation in children. In this sample, this clonotype turned up many times. As it was prepared, the TCRbeta library received unique molecular identifiers. TCRdb used MiXCR to reprocess the PCR reads, holding one entry per CDR3 protein. The data show hundreds of thousands of distinct CDR3 sequences, with over 9.5% seen just once and around 4% held by the top ten. This clonotype was obtained from a human donor who donated a stem cell graft to a child with acute myeloid leukemia. The source material was PBMCs from the stem cell graft donor, sampled from the stem cell graft.

This CDR3 reads CSVEMRLAFNEQFF. CDR3 bases: TGCAGCGTTGAAATGCGACTAGCGTTCAATGAGCAGTTCTTC. The V gene is TRBV29-1, the J gene TRBJ2-1; TRBD2 matches at 8 bases. Germline CDR1 SQVTM, CDR2 ANQGSEA. Unmatched junction bases numbered 6, after V lost 2 bases and J lost 6 bases. CDR3 size: 14 residues.